This TCR beta chain was identified in a study of T cells in Graves' hyperthyroidism and ophthalmopathy (dated by TCRdb to the late 2010s). Context from the whole study: Peripheral blood samples were taken at the time of initial diagnosis, prior to any treatment. A discovery cohort of about a hundred patients, about 43 with Graves' ophthalmopathy and over 55 with stable Graves' hyperthyroidism, was used to find distinguishing TCR V-J signatures. Whether ophthalmopathy could be predicted prospectively was tested in an independent validation cohort made up of roughly 19 hyperthyroidism patients plus 17 patients who later progressed to ophthalmopathy. The 100 or so discovery patients were randomly split 7:3 into training and test sets. Thyroid tissue and blood T-cell repertoires from about six Graves' hyperthyroidism patients were also compared in the study. Following sampling, methimazole starting at 30 mg daily was given to hyperthyroidism patients, and high-dose intravenous methylprednisolone was given to ophthalmopathy patients. The paper describes TCR Vbeta CDR3 sequencing of some 130 peripheral blood samples, made up of some 40 ophthalmopathy patients, some 76 hyperthyroidism patients and roughly 17 progressor patients. The investigation overall reported the following: A 13 V-J signature model separated ophthalmopathy from stable hyperthyroidism, with 87.88% sensitivity and 81.08% specificity in cross-validation and 80%/75% in testing. In validation, the model predicted progression to ophthalmopathy a median of roughly six months before onset, with roughly 68% sensitivity and roughly 73% specificity. Most expanded thyroid clonotypes (frequency above 0.001) were also found in blood, which suggests that blood repertoires may mirror thyroid immune responses. Sample size was not statistically predetermined, and investigators were not blinded to group allocation.

Graves' hyperthyroidism was defined as stable when no progression to ophthalmopathy occurred over 18 months of follow-up. Hyperthyroidism patients were newly diagnosed, with disease duration under 2 months, and aged 18 to 65 years. Any patient with an uncontrolled infection, another autoimmune disease, pregnancy or lactation was excluded. Diagnoses relied on clinical symptoms, serum thyroxine and TRAb, thyroid ultrasound and orbital computed tomography. PBMCs were isolated from about 10 ml of fresh peripheral blood by Ficoll-Paque density gradient centrifugation. Trizol reagent was used to extract total RNA, and RNA quality was then checked on an Agilent 2100 Bioanalyzer. Amplification of TCR beta CDR3 regions was carried out from RNA transcripts. The TCR CDR3 was subjected to a first round of RT-PCR using the HTBI primer set and the Qiagen OneStep RT-PCR kit. Libraries were constructed in a second round of multiplex PCR, after which size selection and purification were performed. Paired-end sequencing of the libraries was performed with 100 bp reads on an Illumina HiSeq2000. The original methods were these. Raw data were processed with SOAPnuke, discarding reads with adapters, uncalled bases, mean Phred below 15, or no exact constant-primer or identifier match. High-quality paired reads were merged using COPE v1.2.5, and each unique nucleotide sequence was defined as a clonotype. Clonotypes were aligned to IMGT TRBV, TRBD and TRBJ reference segments using MiTCR v1.1. Only V-J combinations with frequency above 0.0001, covering 99.2% of repertoires, were analysed. A TCS score was defined as the ratio between F50 (clonal expansion) and ExV (chaos), using BLOSUM62-based TCRdist between CDR3 peptides within each V-J. Welch's t-statistics and random forest reduced 450 to 600 V-J features to 10 to 15, which were used in a naive Bayes classifier (R e1071). Using fastp at Q25 and MiXCR, TCRdb reprocessed the public reads and kept productive beta chains. Each record represents a unique CDR3 protein, reported with the most common genes and DNA among its rows. In this record, the V and J calls reflect TCRdb's handling and not the investigators' own analysis. This sample comprises more than 650,000 distinct CDR3 sequences, 13% to 15% of them detected only once. The ten largest clones represent 10% to 13% of the sample.

V lost 8 bases and J lost 1 base; the stretch between them is 16 bases long. CDR1 and CDR2 (LGHNA, YSLEER) derive from the germline V gene. Its CDR3 holds 15 amino acids, cysteine through phenylalanine. Of the read, only the CDR3 DNA is kept; its 45 bases are in frame from base 1. In the case of this clonotype: No antigen is known for it. The record has no base qualities; no much larger clone is one base away.

The rearrangement joined TRBV4-3 to TRBJ2-3, with no D gene named confidently. This sequence originates from a woman between 18 and 29 years old with Graves' hyperthyroidism. The specimen was blood. The DNA is TGCGCCAGCGGGGTTTACTCAGACCGCACAGATACGCAGTATTTT. Its product reads: CASGVYSDRTDTQYF.